This T cell receptor (beta chain) derives from a study of CD8+ T cells in alopecia areata. Study-wide findings and caveats: It was lesional scalp, especially alopecia totalis/universalis, that showed higher clonality than normal scalp. Scalp samples also contribute reads from the resident alphabeta T cells found in normal skin.

About this clone: The target antigen is unknown.

The authors extracted RNA and reverse transcribed it into cDNA as the sequencing template. Repertoires were generated with immunoSEQ multiplex PCR, while TCRdb's copy carries only in-frame clones and drops some. The sample lists around 210,000 clones, around three fifths occurring once. Between the trimmed V and J ends, which lost 3 bases and 7 bases, there was a span of 18 bases. The CDR3 is 15 amino acids. Germline lookup yields CDR1 SGHVS and CDR2 FNYEAQ. The researchers isolated CD4+ and CD8+ T cells from PBMCs by sorting. The sequenced sample was CD8+ T cells sorted from blood. The sequence was collected from a human donor in good health. V usage is TRBV7-6 and J usage is TRBJ2-5; D remains unclear. DNA of the CDR3: TGTGCCAGCAGCTTCGGACCCCCTCGAGTAAGGACCCAGTACTTC. This codes for CASSFGPPRVRTQYF. The whole variable domain, remainder taken from reference TRBV7-6 and TRBJ2-5, is GAGVSQSPRYKVTKRGQDVALRCDPISGHVSLYWYRQALGQGPEFLTYFNYEAQQDKSGLPNDRFSAERPEGSISTLTIQRTEQRDSAMYRCASSFGPPRVRTQYFGPGTRLLVL.